These 5 T cell receptor beta chains were sequenced from one sample in a study of cytomegalovirus exposure and HLA in healthy donors. Primers included in the PCR were 60 Vbeta and 13 Jbeta primers. Profiling relied on immunoSEQ multiplex PCR, and the TCRdb table lists in-frame clones only, not all of them. Here the sample table reports fewer than 95,000 clones. Source material: PBMCs. These receptors were collected from a woman aged 40 to 50 in good health and CMV-seropositive.

This chain links TRBV7-6 with TRBJ2-7; D not resolved. The CDR3 totals 14 residues. The V end was cut by 2 bases, the J end by 0 bases, with 8 bases between. From germline, CDR1 is SGHVS and CDR2 FNYEAQ. CDR3 region: CASSLQATSYEQYF. As DNA, the CDR3 is TGTGCCAGCAGCTTACAGGCCACCTCCTACGAGCAGTACTTC.

The chain recombines TRBV5-6 with TRBJ2-5, with 11 bases aligning to TRBD2. With the DNA end fitting TRBJ2-7 better, the J assignment may be wrong. This CDR3 contains 17 residues. The V gene's germline CDR1 is SGHDT and CDR2 YYEEEE. The CDR3 here is CASSLAGLAASWNEQYF. The DNA for the CDR3 is TGTGCCAGCAGCTTGGCGGGACTAGCGGCCTCTTGGAACGAGCAGTACTTC.

V is TRBV7-3 and J is TRBJ1-1, with D possibly being TRBD1 (6 bases). The V gene's germline CDR1 is SGHTA and CDR2 FQGTGA. Trimming took off 2 bases at V and 4 bases at J, with 8 bases between the two ends. The CDR3 has 13 residues. For the CDR3, the DNA is TGTGCCAGCAGCTTAGGGGGCGGCACTGAAGCTTTCTTT. This translates into CASSLGGGTEAFF.

The genes are TRBV15 and TRBJ2-7, with D possibly matching TRBD1 (5 bases). Germline CDR1 LNHNV, CDR2 YYDKDF (reference sequence). Between the trimmed V and J ends, which lost 1 base and 5 bases, there was a span of 15 bases. The CDR3 consists of 15 residues. DNA for the CDR3: TGTGCCACCAGCAGAGTTCTTGCAGGGTCCCACGAGCAGTACTTC. Translation: CATSRVLAGSHEQYF.

This sequence joins TRBV19 and TRBJ2-5; possible D gene TRBD2, 5 bases. The CDR3 extends over 14 amino acids. Germline V gene sequence: CDR1 LNHDA, CDR2 SQIVND (reference sequence). Trimming cost V 4 bases and J 2 bases, with 11 bases left between them. CDR3 residues: CASSTPGVQETQYF. The CDR3 coding sequence is TGTGCCAGTAGTACCCCCGGGGTTCAAGAGACCCAGTACTTC.